The clone carrying this T cell receptor beta chain was seen ten or more times. Its antigen remains unidentified. This specimen comes from a study of CD8 T cells in ankylosing spondylitis. Study outcomes and limitations: It appeared that ankylosing spondylitis blood was characterized by a TCR beta motif of about 8 highly homologous variants. It was reported that disease-linked clones were significantly enriched in matched ankylosing spondylitis synovial fluid.

TCR beta libraries were made by quantitative 5'-RACE with molecular barcodes. TCRdb reprocessed the 5' RACE reads with MiXCR, giving one entry per CDR3 protein. Here the sample spans about 540,000 distinct CDR3 sequences, roughly 12% being singletons. The CDR3 covers 13 residues. Deletions cut 0 bases from V and 8 bases from J, with 9 bases between. The germline CDR1 and CDR2 sequences are SGHRS and YFSETQ. This TCR derives from a male donor with ankylosing spondylitis. Sequenced material: blood, either unsorted or a sorted T cell fraction (not recorded which). The chain is built from TRBV5-1 and TRBJ2-1; TRBD2 might be the D (7 bases). CDR3 in amino acids: CASSLGGGDEQFF. The CDR3 DNA is TGCGCCAGCAGCTTGGGGGGGGGCGATGAGCAGTTCTTC.